The clone carrying this T cell receptor beta chain was counted ten times or more. Its antigen is not known. The cDNA was synthesized by means of template-switch 5'RACE, which was carried out with 10-nucleotide random UMIs. Every sequencing run generated over 160 million TCR-beta sequences from 15-18 subjects. TCRdb itself ran the 5' RACE reads through MiXCR, one entry per CDR3 protein. Of 53,000 or so distinct CDR3 sequences detected, roughly an eighth appear once; the ten largest clones hold over 8.5%. This specimen comes from a study of neurological immune-mediated disorders. Study results and caveats: In HTLV-1-associated myelopathy, TCR clonal expansion was greatest, and in multiple sclerosis it was least, below healthy controls. The absence of shared CDR3 amino acid sequences among expanded clones across subjects suggests private repertoires in all groups.

Germline V lookup: CDR1 MNHNY, CDR2 SVGAGI (reference sequence). V was clipped by 0 bases and J by 3 bases; unmatched bases: 7. There are 17 residues in the CDR3. This clonotype was obtained from a woman aged 55 to 70 with HTLV-1-associated myelopathy (HAM/TSP). What was sequenced was PBMCs. The chain has TRBV6-6 and TRBJ2-3; 9 positions agree with TRBD1. This CDR3 reads CASSYSSQGALTDTQYF. The CDR3 DNA reads as TGTGCCAGCAGTTACTCCTCACAGGGGGCGCTGACAGATACGCAGTATTTT.